Presented here are 29 T cell receptor beta chains from one specimen sequenced in a study of cytomegalovirus exposure and HLA in healthy donors (dated 2017 in TCRdb). Receptor amplification or capture employed the immunoSEQ multiplex PCR assay. For the multiplex PCR, a mixture combining 60 forward primers for TCR Vbeta segments and 13 reverse primers for TCR Jbeta segments was used. What TCRdb holds here is the immuneACCESS table cut down to in-frame rearrangements. Part of the clones is not present; checked against another copy, under half of the missing clones reflect an unresolved V gene, and the others are unexplained. This sample has 200,000 or so clones in its table, and over 70% of those were observed once. The ten most abundant clones make up less than 4.5% of the sample. The sample taken for sequencing was PBMCs. The origin of the receptors is a man aged 50 to 60 in good health and CMV-seronegative.

The chain carries TRBV5-6 and TRBJ2-7; D is perhaps TRBD2 (6 bases). CDR1 is SGHDT, CDR2 YYEEEE, per germline. This CDR3 has 15 residues. V lost 1 base to trimming and J lost 2 bases, with 13 bases between them. As DNA, the CDR3 is TGTGCCAGCAGCTTGTATTCGCGGGGAACCTACGAGCAGTACTTC. Its translation is CASSLYSRGTYEQYF.

The chain joins TRBV5-1 to TRBJ2-3, with 8 positions matching TRBD1. V trimming: 4 bases; J trimming: 1 base; junction bases outside the gene matches: 2. This CDR3 spans 14 amino acids. Germline values: CDR1 SGHRS, CDR2 YFSETQ. This CDR3 is CASSPGQGTDTQYF. Written as DNA, the CDR3 is TGCGCCAGCAGCCCGGGACAGGGCACAGATACGCAGTATTTT.

This chain links TRBV7-8 with TRBJ2-2, with 9 bases fitting TRBD2. CDR1 SGHVS and CDR2 FQNEAQ come from the germline V gene. V gave up 1 base and J gave up 6 bases; unmatched junction bases: 9. CDR3 length: 17 residues. CDR3 in amino acids: CASSLGGGGASPGELFF. The CDR3 bases are TGTGCCAGCAGCTTAGGGGGCGGGGGGGCCTCCCCCGGGGAGCTGTTTTTT.

The chain is built from TRBV5-6 and TRBJ1-2; TRBD1 might be the D (6 bases). V was shortened by 0 bases and J by 3 bases, with 12 bases between the two germline ends. The CDR3 consists of 15 residues. Germline lookup yields CDR1 SGHDT and CDR2 YYEEEE. The CDR3 here is CASSLGDIYYYGYTF. The CDR3 nucleotides are TGTGCCAGCAGCTTGGGGGACATTTATTACTATGGCTACACCTTC.

The genes are TRBV5-6 and TRBJ2-7; tentatively, D is TRBD1 (7 bases). CDR1 and CDR2 (germline): SGHDT, YYEEEE. This CDR3 is built from 14 residues. Trimming left V 6 bases short and J 6 bases short, with 19 bases between. The DNA of the CDR3 is TGTGCCAGCACCTCTATCAGGGGGGACGGCGAGCAGTACTTC. Translated: CASTSIRGDGEQYF.

The genes are TRBV29-1 and TRBJ1-5; perhaps TRBD1 as D (6 bases). The length of the CDR3 is 12 residues. V lost 3 bases to trimming and J lost 6 bases, with 9 bases between them. From germline, CDR1 is SQVTM and CDR2 ANQGSEA. CDR3 nucleotides: TGCAGCGTTGACAGGGGTGGTCAGCCCCAGCATTTT. This gives the protein CSVDRGGQPQHF.

The rearrangement links TRBV4-3 to TRBJ1-1; the D gene is possibly TRBD1 (5 bases). V was trimmed by 3 bases and J by 11 bases, leaving 16 bases between them. CDR3 size: 13 residues. CDR1 and CDR2 (germline): LGHNA, YSLEER. This CDR3 reads CASSQDGGGSAFF. As DNA, the CDR3 is TGCGCCAGCAGCCAGGACGGCGGGGGGAGTGCTTTCTTT.

This chain links TRBV7-7 with TRBJ2-5, with 9 bases aligning to TRBD1. Germline V gene lookup returns CDR1 SSHAT and CDR2 FNYEAQ (reference sequence). The length of the CDR3 is 13 residues. V lost 5 bases and J lost 6; bases outside the gene matches: 4. CDR3 nucleotides: TGTGCCAGCAGCCAGGACAGGGGAAAGACCCAGTACTTC. It yields the protein CASSQDRGKTQYF.

This chain connects TRBV4-2 to TRBJ2-1; 9 bases line up with TRBD2. The CDR3 extends over 17 amino acids. Germline values: CDR1 LGHNA, CDR2 YNFKEQ. V lost 1 base and J lost 9; bases outside the gene matches: 13. The CDR3 reads CASSQGDGGGAGGEQFF. As DNA, the CDR3 is TGTGCCAGCAGCCAAGGGGACGGCGGGGGGGCCGGGGGTGAGCAGTTCTTC.

The chain joins TRBV9 to TRBJ1-5, with a weak D call TRBD1 (6 bases). V lost 0 bases to trimming and J lost 7 bases, with 14 bases between them. The CDR3 spans 15 residues. CDR1 and CDR2 (germline): SGDLS, YYNGEE. For the CDR3, the DNA is TGTGCCAGCAGCGTAGGGGCAGGGGATGGCCAGCCCCAGCATTTT. It codes for CASSVGAGDGQPQHF.

The chain links TRBV5-6 to TRBJ2-2; D might be TRBD2 (7 bases). In germline, CDR1 is SGHDT, CDR2 YYEEEE. The V gene lost 4 bases and the J gene lost 2 bases, with 18 bases spanning the gap. The CDR3 totals 17 residues. CDR3 nucleotide sequence: TGTGCCAGCAGCCTACTGGGGGGGGGCAAAAACACCGGGGAGCTGTTTTTT. This gives the protein CASSLLGGGKNTGELFF.

CDR3 nucleotides: TGTGCCAGCAGTGATTTGGGGGGGGTCGGGGTAATATCTGAAGCTTTCTTT. This gives the protein CASSDLGGVGVISEAFF. The J gene is TRBJ1-1, the V gene TRBV2; D may be TRBD1 (5 bases). Germline V gene sequence: CDR1 SNHLY, CDR2 FYNNEI. The germline V and J ends were trimmed by 3 bases and 6 bases, with 23 bases remaining between them. The CDR3 spans 17 residues. Based on the CDR3 plus reference TRBV2 and TRBJ1-1, the full variable domain is EPEVTQTPSHQVTQMGQEVILRCVPISNHLYFYWYRQILGQKVEFLVSFYNNEISEKSEIFDDQFSVERPDGSNFTLKIRSTKLEDSAMYFCASSDLGGVGVISEAFFGQGTRLTVV.

The chain combines TRBV6-5 with TRBJ1-5; D remains unclear. Germline assignment: CDR1 MNHEY and CDR2 SVGAGI. Deletions cut 0 bases from V and 9 bases from J, with 9 bases between. This CDR3 is built from 13 residues. The CDR3 protein is CASSYSRGTPQHF. The CDR3 bases are TGTGCCAGCAGTTACTCTCGGGGAACGCCCCAGCATTTT.

This chain joins TRBV5-5 and TRBJ2-1; D may be TRBD1 (5 bases). Germline CDR1 SGHKS, CDR2 YYEKEE (reference sequence). This CDR3 is built from 15 residues. Trimming took off 0 bases at V and 0 bases at J, with 7 bases between the two ends. The CDR3 DNA is TGTGCCAGCAGCTTGGGACAGTCCTCCTACAATGAGCAGTTCTTC. It is translated as CASSLGQSSYNEQFF.

The V and J genes are TRBV2 and TRBJ1-6; TRBD1 matches 7 bases. The CDR3 runs 13 residues. Germline V gene sequence: CDR1 SNHLY, CDR2 FYNNEI. The J segment lost 9 bases and the V segment lost 7 bases, leaving 6 bases of the junction unmatched. The DNA for the CDR3 is TGTGCCAGCACATCGCAGGGGGGTTCACCCCTCCACTTT. It encodes CASTSQGGSPLHF.

This clone was detected a few times. The chain uses TRBV7-2 and TRBJ1-5, with 7 bases identical to TRBD1. The germline CDR1 and CDR2 sequences are SGHTA and FQGNSA. The trim removed 5 bases at V and 2 bases at J, leaving 3 bases unmatched. This CDR3 is 14 amino acids long. The CDR3 here is CASSTGAGNQPQHF. For the CDR3, the DNA is TGTGCCAGCAGCACAGGGGCAGGCAATCAGCCCCAGCATTTT.

The CDR3 spells CASSSDRLGDEKLFF. CDR3 coding DNA: TGTGCCAGCAGCTCCGACAGATTAGGAGATGAAAAACTGTTTTTT. The chain has TRBV7-9 and TRBJ1-4; tentatively, D is TRBD1 (5 bases). Germline lookup yields CDR1 SEHNR and CDR2 FQNEAQ (reference sequence). Deletions cut 4 bases from V and 6 bases from J, with 15 bases between. There are 15 residues in the CDR3. The complete variable domain, with remaining parts taken from reference TRBV7-9 and TRBJ1-4, reads DTGVSQNPRHKITKRGQNVTFRCDPISEHNRLYWYRQTLGQGPEFLTYFQNEAQLEKSRLLSDRFSAERPKGSFSTLEIQRTEQGDSAMYLCASSSDRLGDEKLFFGSGTQLSVL.

The chain's CDR3 is CASSIGRGRAGPEAFF. The DNA for the CDR3 is TGTGCCAGTAGTATAGGGAGAGGCAGGGCGGGACCTGAAGCTTTCTTT. The V call is TRBV19, the J call TRBJ1-1; D is possibly TRBD1 (5 bases). This CDR3 region has 16 residues. The V end lost 1 base, the J end lost 6 bases, and 18 bases lay between the germline ends. The germline V gene has CDR1 LNHDA and CDR2 SQIVND (reference sequence).

The chain employs TRBV5-1 and TRBJ1-1; TRBD1 aligns across 9 bases. CDR1 is SGHRS and CDR2 is YFSETQ in the germline V gene. The J segment lost 4 bases and the V segment lost 4 bases, leaving 2 bases of the junction unmatched. CDR3 length: 13 amino acids. The CDR3 is CASSTTGGTEAFF. DNA for the CDR3: TGCGCCAGCAGCACGACAGGGGGCACTGAAGCTTTCTTT.

This clone was seen a handful of times. The chain carries TRBV5-1 and TRBJ2-5; 12 nucleotides align to TRBD2. CDR3 size: 16 residues. CDR1 SGHRS and CDR2 YFSETQ come from the germline V gene. The ends lost 0 bases at V and 2 bases at J; junction bases unmatched: 2. The CDR3 sequence: CASSLAGLAGQETQYF. The CDR3 coding sequence is TGCGCCAGCAGCTTGGCAGGACTAGCGGGGCAAGAGACCCAGTACTTC.

V usage is TRBV4-2 and J usage is TRBJ2-1; D gene unclear. This CDR3 has 12 amino acids. The V and J ends lost 2 bases and 7 bases respectively, with 6 bases between them. Germline values: CDR1 LGHNA, CDR2 YNFKEQ. The CDR3 DNA sequence: TGTGCCAGCAGCCAACCTAGTAATGAGCAGTTCTTC. Translating gives CASSQPSNEQFF.

This sequence joins TRBV7-8 and TRBJ1-1; TRBD1 matches at 7 bases. V trimming: 5 bases; J trimming: 4 bases; junction bases outside the gene matches: 7. The CDR3 runs to 14 residues. Per germline, CDR1 SGHVS and CDR2 FQNEAQ. CDR3 protein: CASSDRVGGTEAFF. The CDR3 coding sequence is TGTGCCAGCAGCGACAGGGTGGGTGGCACTGAAGCTTTCTTT. Together with reference TRBV7-8 and TRBJ1-1, the CDR3 gives the full variable domain: GAGVSQSPRYKVAKRGQDVALRCDPISGHVSLFWYQQALGQGPEFLTYFQNEAQLDKSGLPSDRFFAERPEGSVSTLKIQRTQQEDSAVYLCASSDRVGGTEAFFGQGTRLTVV.

The chain is built from TRBV20-1 and TRBJ2-1; D is uncertain. CDR3 size: 11 residues. The V end was cut by 7 bases, the J end by 8 bases, with 12 bases between. Germline CDR1 reads DFQATT; CDR2 reads SNEGSKA (reference sequence). The CDR3 here is CSGAFRDEQFF. In DNA form, the CDR3 reads TGCAGTGGAGCCTTTCGAGATGAGCAGTTCTTC.

The gene calls are TRBV4-1 and TRBJ1-5, with no clear D. Between the trimmed V and J ends, which lost 1 base and 7 bases, there was a span of 14 bases. This CDR3 region has 15 residues. Germline loops: CDR1 MGHRA, CDR2 YSYEKL. The CDR3 region is CASSQAPSTNQPQHF. For the CDR3, the DNA is TGCGCCAGCAGCCAAGCCCCCTCGACAAACCAGCCCCAGCATTTT.

The chain uses TRBV5-1 and TRBJ2-3; D call uncertain. V shed 0 bases and J shed 3 bases, with 8 bases lying between them. CDR3 size: 14 residues. Germline values: CDR1 SGHRS, CDR2 YFSETQ. CDR3 residues: CASSLAGYTDTQYF. The CDR3 coding sequence is TGCGCCAGCAGCTTGGCCGGGTATACAGATACGCAGTATTTT.

The chain is built from TRBV6-6 and TRBJ2-2; D gene uncertain. Germline V lookup: CDR1 MNHNY, CDR2 SVGAGI (reference sequence). Trimming took 6 bases from V and 7 from J, leaving 9 bases between them. This CDR3 spans 12 amino acids. The CDR3 coding sequence is TGTGCCAGCAGACCCCCCGGCGGGGAGCTGTTTTTT. Translated: CASRPPGGELFF.

This chain links TRBV5-1 with TRBJ1-6; D is perhaps TRBD1 (5 bases). The CDR3 sequence is 15 residues long. V was cut by 3 bases and J by 9 bases, with 16 bases left in between. Germline V gene sequence: CDR1 SGHRS, CDR2 YFSETQ. For the CDR3, the DNA is TGCGCCAGCAGCTCGGACGTCGGCGGGACTTCACCCCTCCACTTT. Its translation is CASSSDVGGTSPLHF.

This clone has more than one count but fewer than ten. This rearrangement joins TRBV7-8 to TRBJ2-6; 7 bases line up with TRBD1. Germline V CDR1 and CDR2: SGHVS, FQNEAQ. CDR3 length: 16 residues. V trimming: 5 bases; J trimming: 1 base; junction bases outside the gene matches: 5. CDR3 in DNA: TGTGCCAGCAGCGTACAGGGGAAGTCTGGGGCCAACGTCCTGACTTTC. This encodes CASSVQGKSGANVLTF.

This clone was detected only a few times. The chain couples TRBV27 to TRBJ1-5; the D gene is possibly TRBD1 (5 bases). Germline V gene lookup returns CDR1 MNHEY and CDR2 SMNVEV (reference sequence). The CDR3 is 14 residues long. Trimming took off 6 bases at V and 0 bases at J, with 9 bases between the two ends. In nucleotides, the CDR3 is TGTGCCAGCAGAGCCGGACATAGCAATCAGCCCCAGCATTTT. Its translation: CASRAGHSNQPQHF.